These 12 T cell receptor beta chains originate from one sample sequenced in a study of OX40 agonist ivuxolimab in advanced cancers. Receptor libraries were prepared by the immunoSEQ multiplex PCR assay. This immuneACCESS table, as held by TCRdb, lists in-frame sequences with V and J called but not all clones. Of the missing ones, under half trace to an unresolved V gene in checked studies; the others have no known cause. The sample table holds tens of thousands of clones, of which roughly 92% were seen once. The biggest ten clones account for approximately 2.9% of the sample. Sequences were derived from CD4+ or CD8+ T cells sorted from blood, sampled in a trial of the OX40 agonist ivuxolimab. The source of these receptors is an adult with an advanced solid tumor such as melanoma, head and neck, liver or kidney cancer.

J is TRBJ2-5 and V is TRBV6-1, with a weak D call TRBD2 (6 bases). The germline gives CDR1 MNHNS, CDR2 SASEGT. The V end was cut by 0 bases, the J end by 2 bases, with 13 bases between. CDR3 length equals 16 residues. CDR3 in DNA: TGTGCCAGCAGTGAAGCCCTGACCGCGGGGCAAGAGACCCAGTACTTC. Translating it yields CASSEALTAGQETQYF.

A single count supports this clone. V and J are TRBV5-1 and TRBJ1-1; 7 nucleotides line up with TRBD1. Germline V lookup: CDR1 SGHRS, CDR2 YFSETQ. J gave up 4 bases and V 2 bases, and 14 bases lay outside the gene matches. This CDR3 is built from 17 residues. The CDR3 sequence: CASSFNFIRGRSTEAFF. CDR3 DNA: TGCGCCAGCAGCTTTAACTTCATTAGGGGGCGATCCACTGAAGCTTTCTTT.

V gene TRBV6-5 combines with J gene TRBJ1-1, with D unclear. Deletions cut 5 bases from V and 1 base from J, with 11 bases between. The germline gives CDR1 MNHEY, CDR2 SVGAGI. The CDR3 is 14 residues long. This chain's CDR3 is CASSPDGRNTEAFF. The CDR3 DNA reads TGTGCCAGCAGTCCCGACGGAAGGAACACTGAAGCTTTCTTT.

The CDR3, as DNA: TGTGCCAGCAGCCCATCAGGGGGCTCTACAGGGTATAGCTACACCTTC. Protein product: CASSPSGGSTGYSYTF. The chain carries TRBV7-2 and TRBJ1-2; 8 positions match TRBD1. This CDR3 comprises 16 residues. CDR1 and CDR2 (germline): SGHTA, FQGNSA. V trimming: 5 bases; J trimming: 9 bases; junction bases outside the gene matches: 17.

The chain links TRBV7-9 to TRBJ1-6, with a weak D call TRBD1 (6 bases). CDR1 and CDR2 (germline): SEHNR, FQNEAQ (reference sequence). V was shortened by 5 bases and J by 11 bases, with 16 bases between the two germline ends. The CDR3 is 14 residues long. DNA for the CDR3: TGTGCCAGCAGCCCAAAACAGGGTAAACCACCCCTCCACTTT. Its protein product is CASSPKQGKPPLHF.

This chain uses TRBV5-4 with TRBJ2-1, with D unresolved. The CDR3 totals 13 residues. CDR1 SGHNT and CDR2 YYREEE come from the germline V gene (reference sequence). V dropped 4 bases and J dropped 8 bases, with 13 bases sitting between them. CDR3 bases: TGTGCCAGCAGCCCCCCGCCGTCGGATGAGCAGTTCTTC. This gives the protein CASSPPPSDEQFF.

V and J are TRBV29-1 and TRBJ1-2, with TRBD1 as a possible D gene (5 bases). CDR1 is SQVTM and CDR2 is ANQGSEA in the germline V gene. V lost 6 bases and J 2 bases, leaving 16 bases between the germline ends. CDR3 length equals 14 residues. CDR3 protein: CSVSMGLGNYGYTF. In DNA form, the CDR3 reads TGCAGCGTCTCTATGGGGCTCGGAAACTATGGCTACACCTTC.

The gene calls are TRBV19 and TRBJ2-1, with TRBD2 matching 11 bases. The V gene end was trimmed by 5 bases and the J gene end by 0 bases; junction bases not matched to a gene: 9. CDR3 length equals 18 residues. The germline CDR1 and CDR2 sequences are LNHDA and SQIVND (reference sequence). CDR3 sequence (DNA): TGTGCCAGTAGTTTAGCGGGGGGGGCAAGCCTCTCCTACAATGAGCAGTTCTTC. Protein: CASSLAGGASLSYNEQFF.

This chain connects TRBV2 to TRBJ1-1; 9 bases are shared with TRBD1. V lost 4 bases and J lost 1; bases outside the gene matches: 7. Germline CDR1 is SNHLY and CDR2 is FYNNEI. The CDR3 covers 16 residues. The CDR3 spells CASSAHRGPGNTEAFF. The DNA of the CDR3 is TGTGCCAGCAGTGCCCACAGGGGGCCGGGGAACACTGAAGCTTTCTTT. Together with reference TRBV2 and TRBJ1-1, the CDR3 gives the full variable domain: EPEVTQTPSHQVTQMGQEVILRCVPISNHLYFYWYRQILGQKVEFLVSFYNNEISEKSEIFDDQFSVERPDGSNFTLKIRSTKLEDSAMYFCASSAHRGPGNTEAFFGQGTRLTVV.

The J gene is TRBJ1-2, the V gene TRBV5-8; weak D call: TRBD1 (6 bases). The CDR3 runs 14 residues. Trimming pared 0 bases from V and 6 bases from J, leaving 12 bases between. Germline values: CDR1 SGHTS, CDR2 YDEGEE. The CDR3 sequence: CASSLEQGRDGYTF. In DNA form, the CDR3 reads TGTGCCAGCAGCTTGGAACAGGGAAGGGATGGCTACACCTTC.

This clone was detected only a few times. The CDR3 region is CASSLAGAIDTQYF. The DNA of the CDR3 is TGTGCCAGCAGCTTGGCGGGAGCGATAGATACGCAGTATTTT. V gene TRBV5-4 combines with J gene TRBJ2-3, with a tentative D call TRBD2 (6 bases). The V end was cut by 0 bases, the J end by 5 bases, with 10 bases between. This CDR3 has 14 residues. CDR1 is SGHNT, CDR2 YYREEE, per germline (reference sequence). The full variable domain, in which reference TRBV5-4 and TRBJ2-3 provide the parts outside the CDR3, is ETGVTQSPTHLIKTRGQQVTLRCSSQSGHNTVSWYQQALGQGPQFIFQYYREEENGRGNFPPRFSGLQFPNYSSELNVNALELDDSALYLCASSLAGAIDTQYFGPGTRLTVL.

The J gene is TRBJ2-5, the V gene TRBV5-5; 9 nucleotides match TRBD2. V lost 0 bases and J lost 5; bases outside the gene matches: 5. This CDR3 spans 15 amino acids. Germline V gene lookup returns CDR1 SGHKS and CDR2 YYEKEE (reference sequence). This chain's CDR3 is CASSLGSGRTETQYF. The CDR3 bases are TGTGCCAGCAGCTTGGGTAGCGGGAGAACGGAGACCCAGTACTTC.